The present entry profiles one T cell receptor beta chain with its context. The antigen is unknown. This sample was included in a study of beta chain features in type 1 diabetes. The study's findings and limits: cDNA sequencing could over-represent cells with high TCR expression. Across all four CD4+ subsets, people with type 1 diabetes showed modestly shorter TCRB CDR3s. Researchers could not determine here whether HLA type influences TCRB rearrangement. Comparison showed that naive, central memory and Treg TCRB repertoires appeared more similar among patients than among healthy donors. Patients and controls would share equally any PCR tilt toward shorter templates.

The investigators reverse transcribed all of the isolated RNA, so they sequenced expressed TCRB transcripts. The repertoire was sequenced with immunoSEQ multiplex PCR; TCRdb's copy has only in-frame clones and lacks some. Of 600,000 to 700,000 clones listed, around 15% are singletons. The CDR3 is 11 residues long. V was pared by 5 bases and J by 6 bases, with 0 bases of the junction left unmatched. Germline V CDR1 and CDR2: SGHDN, FVKESK. The sequenced sample was naive CD4+ T cells from blood. This TCR was sampled from a man younger than 35 with type 1 diabetes. The chain joins TRBV14 to TRBJ2-7, with 8 bases lining up with TRBD1. CDR3: CASSDRGEQYF. CDR3 DNA sequence: TGTGCCAGCAGCGACAGGGGCGAGCAGTACTTC.